Described below is a single T cell receptor beta chain sequence and its context. V lost 10 bases and J 0 bases, leaving 18 bases between the germline ends. CDR1 is SNHLY and CDR2 is FYNNEI in the germline V gene. The CDR3 has 15 residues. This sample was included in a study of CD8+ T cells in alopecia areata. Collected material from alopecia areata patients comprised lesional scalp punch biopsies and peripheral blood. Sequencing used cDNA as its template, made by extracting RNA and reverse transcribing it. Assay used: immunoSEQ multiplex PCR; TCRdb lists only in-frame clones, some missing. The sample holds 150,000 to 200,000 clones, less than 75% seen once.

The chain joins TRBV2 to TRBJ2-5, with D hard to call. The sequence came from a human donor with alopecia areata. This specimen was CD8+ T cells sorted from blood, taken at week 0. For the CDR3, the DNA is TGTGCCATCGGCCCTGGAGCAGGCCACCAAGAGACCCAGTACTTC. The encoded protein is CAIGPGAGHQETQYF.